This T cell receptor beta chain stems from a study of blood T cell repertoires in COVID-19. Study-wide context: Some COVID-19 samples were acute and others convalescent; all came from the United States, Italy and Spain.

From germline, CDR1 is SGHVS and CDR2 FNYEAQ. V shed 4 bases and J 2 bases; nucleotides not matched to a gene: 11. There are 18 residues in the CDR3. In the original analysis: Quantification of nucleated cells was approximated via reference gene primer amplification. The assay was immunoSEQ multiplex PCR, and TCRdb's table has in-frame clones only and misses some. V and J calls and clone size follow that table, whereas D and trimming were derived from the DNA. The table includes more than 200,000 clones, approximately 80% detected once. This TCR came from a man aged 60 to 75 with acute or convalescent COVID-19. Sequencing input: peripheral blood. The chain is built from TRBV7-6 and TRBJ2-3; TRBD2 matches 11 bases. The DNA of the CDR3 is TGTGCCAGCAGCTACCTAGGGGCTAGCGGGGGGTACACAGATACGCAGTATTTT. Its translation is CASSYLGASGGYTDTQYF.